A single sample gave rise to the 3 T cell receptor beta chains below, sequenced in a study of regulatory T cells. Their antigen targets remain unknown. The primer mix had 52 TRBV and 13 TRBJ primers. Sequencing was performed with immunoSEQ multiplex PCR; in TCRdb, only in-frame clones are kept and a portion is missing. The table has about 35,000 clones, about 91% seen once; the top ten hold about 2.4%. The study's findings and limits: Hydrophobic residues at CDR3 positions 6 and 7 were enriched in conventional CD4+ T cells of CD3G-deficient patients.

Sequencing was carried out using conventional CD4+ T cells sorted from blood. Every receptor here comes from a person aged 18-35 years with CD3G deficiency.

This clone was counted a few times. The identical CDR3 is also encoded by other nucleotide sequences in the sample. J is TRBJ2-7 and V is TRBV5-1, with TRBD1 matching 7 bases. The CDR3 spans 14 residues. V was clipped by 0 bases and J by 3 bases; unmatched bases: 3. Looked up from germline, CDR1 is SGHRS and CDR2 is YFSETQ. The DNA for the CDR3 is TGCGCCAGCAGCTTGGGGGACAGAGGCTACGAGCAGTACTTC. Protein product: CASSLGDRGYEQYF.

The gene calls are TRBV28 and TRBJ2-7; D uncertain. Germline CDR1 reads MDHEN; CDR2 reads SYDVKM. V was trimmed by 5 bases and J by 4 bases, leaving 15 bases between them. This CDR3 contains 14 residues. The CDR3 coding sequence is TGTGCCAGCAGTCCCCCGAACCGGGTTTACGAGCAGTACTTC. This gives the protein CASSPPNRVYEQYF.

The chain recombines TRBV5-1 with TRBJ1-2, with D unresolved. CDR1 and CDR2 (germline): SGHRS, YFSETQ. This CDR3 region has 13 residues. Deletions cut 2 bases from V and 6 bases from J, with 11 bases between. CDR3 region: CASSFGPLDGYTF. Written as DNA, the CDR3 is TGCGCCAGCAGCTTTGGACCCTTGGATGGCTACACCTTC.